This T cell receptor beta chain derives from a study of T cells in Graves' hyperthyroidism and ophthalmopathy. Clinicians diagnosed patients from clinical symptoms, serum thyroxine and TRAb, thyroid ultrasound and orbital computed tomography. Fresh peripheral blood, 7.5 to 10 ml, was the source of the PBMCs. V lost 6 bases to trimming and J lost 8 bases, with 7 bases between them. The CDR3 consists of 11 residues. Study results and limitations: Most clonotypes that expanded in the thyroid above 0.001 also showed up in blood. A 13 V-J model separated ophthalmopathy from stable hyperthyroidism.

This clonotype was recorded at least ten times. Antigen unknown. Amplification of TCR beta CDR3 regions was performed using RNA transcripts as template. A set of HTBI primers served as the primers for a first-round RT-PCR of the TCR CDR3. TCRdb analysed the multiplex PCR reads with MiXCR anew, one entry per CDR3 protein. Of around 370,000 distinct CDR3 sequences listed, less than 20% are singletons. The specimen sequenced was blood. The chain joins TRBV12-3 or TRBV12-4 to TRBJ1-4, with D hard to call. The sequence came from a young man with Graves' ophthalmopathy. The CDR3 reads CASRVTEKLFF. The DNA of the CDR3 is TGTGCCAGCAGAGTGACAGAAAAACTGTTTTTT.